Sequencing of this T cell receptor beta chain was carried out in a study of control samples from healthy donors and cancer patients. Sequencing was performed with immunoSEQ multiplex PCR; in TCRdb, only in-frame clones are kept and a portion is missing. The sample consists of tens of thousands of clones, around 87% of them appearing once. Germline V CDR1 and CDR2: SQVTM, ANQGSEA. The length of the CDR3 is 14 residues. V lost 3 bases to trimming and J lost 10 bases; unmatched junction nucleotides: 11. This receptor was taken from a woman aged 45-59 years with head and neck cancer. The chain combines TRBV29-1 with TRBJ2-1; 8 bases line up with TRBD1. Specimen: PBMCs. DNA of the CDR3: TGCAGCGTTGAGCCGGGACAGGTTTTTGTAGAGCAGTTCTTC. Translating gives CSVEPGQVFVEQFF.